This entry lists 10 T cell receptor beta chains sequenced from one sample in a study of T cells in Graves' hyperthyroidism and ophthalmopathy. The TCR beta CDR3 regions underwent amplification using RNA transcripts as the source. RT-PCR in the first round (using the HTBI primer set) targeted the TCR CDR3. TCRdb re-called the multiplex PCR reads with MiXCR, one entry per CDR3 protein. The table records roughly 740,000 distinct CDR3 sequences, 16% of them present only once. Sequenced input: blood. These TCRs come from a man aged 18 to 30 with Graves' hyperthyroidism.

The chain carries TRBV2 and TRBJ2-2; perhaps D is TRBD1 or TRBD2 (6 bases each). CDR1 SNHLY and CDR2 FYNNEI come from the germline V gene. Trimming shortened V by 8 bases and J by 5 bases, and 21 bases separated the two germline ends. CDR3 length: 16 residues. CDR3 nucleotides: TGTGCCAGCTCCCCGGGATGGGGGGCGAGGACCGGGGAGCTGTTTTTT. This sequence encodes CASSPGWGARTGELFF.

This rearrangement joins TRBV12-3 or TRBV12-4 to TRBJ2-5; 9 nucleotides match TRBD2. The CDR3 is made up of 17 amino acids. V shed 7 bases and J 4 bases; nucleotides not matched to a gene: 16. The chain's CDR3 is CASTHRGRGGGGETQYF. CDR3 sequence (DNA): TGTGCCAGCACCCACCGGGGGCGGGGGGGGGGGGGAGAGACCCAGTACTTC.

This clonotype was seen repeatedly, ten times or more. The CDR3 DNA sequence: TGCAGTGCCTCTATCGGGGGAGGGGCCCAAGAGACCCAGTACTTC. Translated: CSASIGGGAQETQYF. This chain connects TRBV20-1 to TRBJ2-5, with 7 bases aligning to TRBD2. J lost 1 base, V lost 6 bases, and 11 bases had no gene match. Germline-derived CDR1 and CDR2 are DFQATT and SNEGSKA (reference sequence). This CDR3 has 15 amino acids.

This chain joins TRBV19 and TRBJ2-2; no clear D. This CDR3 region has 14 residues. The germline CDR1 and CDR2 sequences are LNHDA and SQIVND (reference sequence). With 1 base removed from V and 9 bases from J, the gap between germline ends came to 12 bases. CDR3 loop: CASSIAGLARELFF. The CDR3 DNA sequence: TGTGCCAGTAGTATAGCCGGGTTAGCCCGGGAGCTGTTTTTT.

This rearrangement joins TRBV7-9 to TRBJ2-4, with D possibly TRBD1 on 6 matching bases. This CDR3 comprises 16 residues. Per the germline V gene, CDR1 is SEHNR and CDR2 is FQNEAQ (reference sequence). V was shortened by 5 bases and J by 0 bases, with 14 bases between the two germline ends. The CDR3 DNA is TGTGCCAGCAGCCCGGACAGTTTACTAGCCAAAAACATTCAGTACTTC. This codes for CASSPDSLLAKNIQYF.

This clonotype was picked up many times. This chain uses TRBV11-2 with TRBJ1-4, with D unresolved. Germline V lookup: CDR1 SGHAT, CDR2 FQNNGV. The CDR3 covers 15 residues. V shed 4 bases and J shed 2 bases, with 11 bases lying between them. As DNA, the CDR3 is TGTGCCAGCAGCTCGGTCCGGGGTACTAATGAAAAACTGTTTTTT. This codes for CASSSVRGTNEKLFF.

V usage is TRBV4-2 and J usage is TRBJ1-6; D not resolved. Looked up from germline, CDR1 is LGHNA and CDR2 is YNFKEQ. CDR3 size: 15 residues. Trimming pared 1 base from V and 7 bases from J, leaving 11 bases between. The CDR3 nucleotides read TGTGCCAGCAGCCAAGGCACCGGCCCAAATTCACCCCTCCACTTT. This encodes CASSQGTGPNSPLHF.

The V gene is TRBV2, the J gene TRBJ1-1; 8 bases map to TRBD1. Per the germline V gene, CDR1 is SNHLY and CDR2 is FYNNEI. The CDR3 is 14 amino acids. V dropped 8 bases and J dropped 2; count of bases not matched to a gene: 7. Written as DNA, the CDR3 is TGTGCCAGCCTAAGGGGACAGGCTAACACTGAAGCTTTCTTT. Translation: CASLRGQANTEAFF.

This clonotype was detected many times. V usage is TRBV2 and J usage is TRBJ2-1; D is unresolved. Trimming pared 6 bases from V and 5 bases from J, leaving 11 bases between. Germline V gene sequence: CDR1 SNHLY, CDR2 FYNNEI. This CDR3 contains 13 residues. This CDR3 is CASSDSSHNEQFF. The CDR3, as DNA: TGTGCCAGCAGCGACTCTTCTCACAATGAGCAGTTCTTC.

The table lists this clonotype with a few counts. CDR3: CSVTLGQGGDEQYF. Here the CDR3 DNA reads TGCAGCGTCACCTTGGGACAGGGAGGGGACGAGCAGTACTTC. This chain uses TRBV29-1 with TRBJ2-7, with 9 bases aligning to TRBD1. This CDR3 region has 14 residues. Germline V gene sequence: CDR1 SQVTM, CDR2 ANQGSEA. V gave up 6 bases and J gave up 5 bases; unmatched junction bases: 11.